The clone carrying this TCR beta chain was seen only once. Its antigen is currently unknown. The data derive from a study of PD-1 blockade in mismatch repair-deficient tumors. Background on the study: All were previously treated, progressing patients with approximately 11 mismatch repair-deficient cancer types. Study-wide results and caveats: After pembrolizumab, tumor-resident clones rose rapidly, then generally contracted before radiologic responses.

This CDR3 has 16 residues. J gave up 6 bases and V 4 bases, and 10 bases lay outside the gene matches. Germline V gene sequence: CDR1 SGHAT, CDR2 FQNNGV. Using immunoSEQ multiplex PCR, the repertoire was profiled, and TCRdb retains in-frame clones only, with some absent. In the table there are thousands of clones, 78% of which are singletons. Time point meaning: archival surgical resection tumor tissue. All patients were mismatch repair deficient, assessed by either PCR or immunohistochemistry. Archival surgical resections supplied tumor tissue from the three responding patients. The origin of this receptor is an adult with mismatch repair-deficient cancer. V is TRBV11-2 and J is TRBJ2-3; 10 nucleotides agree with TRBD2. The source was primary tumor tissue, collected from a patient treated with pembrolizumab. CDR3 in DNA: TGTGCCAGCAGCTCACGAATAGGACTAGCGGTGGATACGCAGTATTTT. It yields the protein CASSSRIGLAVDTQYF. Full variable domain (remainder filled in from reference TRBV11-2 and TRBJ2-3): EAGVAQSPRYKIIEKRQSVAFWCNPISGHATLYWYQQILGQGPKLLIQFQNNGVVDDSQLPKDRFSAERLKGVDSTLKIQPAKLEDSAVYLCASSSRIGLAVDTQYFGPGTRLTVL.